One T cell receptor (beta chain) is described in this entry. These data belong to a study of blood T cell repertoires in COVID-19. The protocol was immunoSEQ multiplex PCR, while the TCRdb copy is restricted to in-frame clones and leaves out a portion. The repertoire holds approximately 250,000 clones, with around nine tenths as singletons. This TCR came from an older woman who had recovered from COVID-19. Sequencing input: peripheral blood.

CDR3 sequence reads: CASSLISTTEAFF. Here the CDR3 DNA reads TGTGCCAGCAGCTTAATCTCTACCACTGAAGCTTTCTTT. The chain combines TRBV5-5 with TRBJ1-1; D gene unclear. Trimming left V 2 bases short and J 4 bases short, with 9 bases between. The CDR3 has 13 residues. In germline, CDR1 is SGHKS, CDR2 YYEKEE (reference sequence).